The sequence of this T cell receptor beta chain was determined in a study of T cells in Graves' hyperthyroidism and ophthalmopathy. Study-wide context: The authors collected peripheral blood at initial diagnosis, before any treatment.

CDR3 size: 16 residues. With V trimmed by 3 bases and J by 2 bases, 10 bases remained unmatched. The germline gives CDR1 SGHAT, CDR2 FQNNGV. Diagnoses were made from clinical symptoms, serum measures (thyroxine and TRAb), thyroid ultrasound and orbital computed tomography. Study outcomes and limitations: In blood, most of the thyroid clonotypes expanded above 0.001 were also present. For ophthalmopathy, model prediction preceded onset by a median approximately 6 months.

In this sample, this clonotype turned up many times. The antigen is undetermined. TCR beta CDR3 regions were amplified from RNA. In the first-round RT-PCR of the TCR CDR3, the HTBI primer set was used. TCRdb passed the multiplex PCR reads through MiXCR, listing each CDR3 protein once. The sample holds hundreds of thousands of distinct CDR3 sequences, roughly 14% seen once. The receptor comes from a man between 18 and 35 years old with Graves' ophthalmopathy. V gene TRBV11-2 combines with J gene TRBJ2-7; the match to TRBD1 covers 7 bases. Source material: blood. CDR3 DNA: TGTGCCAGCAGCTTTCCCATGGACAGGACCACCTACGAGCAGTACTTC. Its protein is CASSFPMDRTTYEQYF.